This is a list of T cell receptor beta chains from one sample in a study of T cells after yellow fever vaccination. TCRdb ran MiXCR on the 5' RACE reads and lists one entry per CDR3 protein. The table includes roughly 300,000 distinct CDR3 sequences, around 6.8% detected once. The sequencing here drew on PBMCs, taken approximately 47 days after the first yellow fever vaccination. These receptors were taken from a man younger than 35 who received the YFV17D yellow fever vaccine. Each CDR3 is given with its conserved first and last residue. A D gene is named only where the DNA matches it firmly.

v_call d_call cdr3_aa
TRBV12-3/TRBV12-4 - CASSFTTSGVADGYTF
TRBV6-1 - CASSQVRGSGNTIYF
TRBV10-3 - CAISESEPISYNEQFF
TRBV5-1 TRBD2 CASSLGARGDYTGELFF
TRBV6-5 TRBD2 CASSYPKAGGPETQYF
TRBV7-2 - CASSTGVDTQYF
TRBV4-3 - CASSQGGVLYNSPLHF
TRBV5-1 - CASSPRGTGSYEQYF
TRBV20-1 - CSAKRTTTDTQYF
TRBV11-2 - CASSLDGWAQPQHF
TRBV24-1 - CATSDRDSNLNYGYTF
TRBV12-3/TRBV12-4 - CASSPLSSGANVLTF
TRBV5-1 - CASSSGETDGEQYF
TRBV11-2 TRBD1 CASSQWGQGYNEQFF
TRBV10-3 TRBD1 CAISGTGASNQPQHF
TRBV20-1 TRBD1 CSAYGTGGQPQHF
TRBV20-1 - CSARDPLIAYEQYF
TRBV5-1 - CASSLVWDSPLHF
TRBV6-2/TRBV6-3 TRBD1 CASSYSRTGSDYGYTF
TRBV4-3 TRBD2 CASSQEEGRANTDTQYF